These T cell receptor beta chains were read from a single sample in a study of blood T cell repertoires in COVID-19. Profiling relied on immunoSEQ multiplex PCR, and the TCRdb table lists in-frame clones only, not all of them. This table holds approximately 500,000 clones, approximately 85% found once. Sequenced material: peripheral blood. These receptors all come from a human donor in a cohort sampled during active COVID-19. Both conserved end residues are part of each CDR3. Fields, in order: J gene, clone size, V gene, D gene, CDR3 protein, CDR3 DNA. A D gene is named only where the DNA matches it firmly. Rows give clone size only sometimes, using once, few, many, or a class for an expanded clone.

j_gene: TRBJ2-1; abundance: few; v_gene: TRBV3-1/TRBV3-2; d_gene: NA; CDR3aa: CASSQVLLGIEQFF; CDR3nt: TGTGCCAGCAGCCAAGTACTACTCGGGATTGAACAGTTCTTC
j_gene: TRBJ1-5; abundance: NA; v_gene: TRBV10-1; d_gene: NA; CDR3aa: CASRGRGNQPQHF; CDR3nt: TGCGCCAGCAGGGGCAGGGGCAATCAGCCCCAGCATTTT
j_gene: TRBJ1-6; abundance: NA; v_gene: TRBV5-6; d_gene: NA; CDR3aa: CASSLPPLNSPLHF; CDR3nt: TGTGCCAGCAGCTTGCCGCCACTTAATTCACCCCTCCACTTT
j_gene: TRBJ2-1; abundance: NA; v_gene: TRBV4-2; d_gene: TRBD2; CDR3aa: CASSQVSPGTSGSSYNEQFF; CDR3nt: TGTGCCAGCAGCCAAGTGTCACCTGGGACTAGCGGGAGTTCCTACAATGAGCAGTTCTTC
j_gene: TRBJ1-1; abundance: NA; v_gene: TRBV5-6; d_gene: TRBD1; CDR3aa: CASSWGQGGTEAFF; CDR3nt: TGTGCCAGCAGCTGGGGACAGGGAGGAACTGAAGCTTTCTTT
j_gene: TRBJ2-1; abundance: NA; v_gene: TRBV2; d_gene: TRBD1; CDR3aa: CASIYDRAGYNEQFF; CDR3nt: TGTGCCAGCATATATGACAGGGCCGGCTACAATGAGCAGTTCTTC
j_gene: TRBJ1-2; abundance: NA; v_gene: TRBV28; d_gene: NA; CDR3aa: CASSLPISGNYGYTF; CDR3nt: TGTGCCAGCAGTTTACCCATCTCGGGGAACTATGGCTACACCTTC
j_gene: TRBJ1-1; abundance: NA; v_gene: TRBV18; d_gene: NA; CDR3aa: CASSPVQSNTEAFF; CDR3nt: TGTGCCAGCTCACCAGTTCAGTCGAACACTGAAGCTTTCTTT
j_gene: TRBJ1-3; abundance: NA; v_gene: TRBV15; d_gene: NA; CDR3aa: CATSRAQGNTIYF; CDR3nt: TGTGCCACCAGCAGAGCCCAGGGAAACACCATATATTTT
j_gene: TRBJ2-7; abundance: NA; v_gene: TRBV5-8; d_gene: NA; CDR3aa: CASSPDSREYF; CDR3nt: TGTGCCAGCAGCCCCGATTCCAGGGAGTACTTC
j_gene: TRBJ2-3; abundance: NA; v_gene: TRBV5-1; d_gene: TRBD1; CDR3aa: CASSSTGTGEDTQYF; CDR3nt: TGCGCCAGCAGCTCCACCGGGACAGGGGAAGATACGCAGTATTTT
j_gene: TRBJ2-3; abundance: NA; v_gene: TRBV9; d_gene: TRBD2; CDR3aa: CASSFTSGSTDTQYF; CDR3nt: TGTGCCAGCAGCTTTACTAGCGGGAGCACAGATACGCAGTATTTT
j_gene: TRBJ2-5; abundance: NA; v_gene: TRBV18; d_gene: NA; CDR3aa: CASSPPIQETQYF; CDR3nt: TGTGCCAGCTCACCACCTATACAAGAGACCCAGTACTTC
j_gene: TRBJ2-1; abundance: NA; v_gene: TRBV13; d_gene: TRBD2; CDR3aa: CASIIGGSGNSYNEQFF; CDR3nt: TGTGCCAGCATTATAGGGGGTAGCGGGAACTCCTACAATGAGCAGTTCTTC
j_gene: TRBJ2-3; abundance: once; v_gene: TRBV7-2; d_gene: NA; CDR3aa: CASSFREGGTDTQYF; CDR3nt: TGTGCCAGCAGCTTCCGCGAGGGGGGCACAGATACGCAGTATTTT
j_gene: TRBJ2-1; abundance: NA; v_gene: TRBV27; d_gene: NA; CDR3aa: CASTPFEGLFSYNEQFF; CDR3nt: TGTGCCAGCACCCCTTTCGAGGGCCTCTTCTCCTACAATGAGCAGTTCTTC
j_gene: TRBJ2-7; abundance: NA; v_gene: TRBV7-3; d_gene: TRBD1; CDR3aa: CASSSGQLFYEQYF; CDR3nt: TGTGCCAGCAGCTCGGGACAGCTCTTCTACGAGCAGTACTTC
j_gene: TRBJ1-5; abundance: NA; v_gene: TRBV5-8; d_gene: TRBD1; CDR3aa: CASSIETGGYSNQPQHF; CDR3nt: TGTGCCAGCAGCATTGAGACAGGGGGCTATAGCAATCAGCCCCAGCATTTT
j_gene: TRBJ2-5; abundance: once; v_gene: TRBV6-5; d_gene: NA; CDR3aa: CASSSRAETQYF; CDR3nt: TGTGCCAGCAGTTCCCGCGCCGAGACCCAGTACTTC
j_gene: TRBJ1-1; abundance: NA; v_gene: TRBV28; d_gene: NA; CDR3aa: CATGGVIETEAFF; CDR3nt: TGTGCTACGGGGGGAGTTATAGAAACTGAAGCTTTCTTT
j_gene: TRBJ2-1; abundance: NA; v_gene: TRBV7-8; d_gene: TRBD2; CDR3aa: CASSLFPGGYNEQFF; CDR3nt: TGTGCCAGCAGCTTATTCCCGGGAGGGTACAATGAGCAGTTCTTC
j_gene: TRBJ1-6; abundance: few; v_gene: TRBV28; d_gene: TRBD1; CDR3aa: CASSSHQGVRNSPLHF; CDR3nt: TGTGCCAGCAGTTCCCACCAGGGGGTGAGGAATTCACCCCTCCACTTT
j_gene: TRBJ1-5; abundance: NA; v_gene: TRBV12-3/TRBV12-4; d_gene: NA; CDR3aa: CASSRDRNQPQHF; CDR3nt: TGTGCCAGCAGCCGTGACAGGAATCAGCCCCAGCATTTT
j_gene: TRBJ2-1; abundance: NA; v_gene: TRBV30; d_gene: TRBD2; CDR3aa: CAWSVNGLGNEQFF; CDR3nt: TGTGCCTGGAGTGTAAACGGACTAGGGAATGAGCAGTTCTTC
j_gene: TRBJ2-5; abundance: NA; v_gene: TRBV3-1/TRBV3-2; d_gene: TRBD2; CDR3aa: CASSRPSGRSQGTQYF; CDR3nt: TGTGCCAGCAGTCGACCTAGCGGGAGGAGCCAGGGGACCCAGTACTTC
j_gene: TRBJ2-7; abundance: NA; v_gene: TRBV3-1/TRBV3-2; d_gene: TRBD1; CDR3aa: CASSQLDRGREQYF; CDR3nt: TGTGCCAGCAGCCAATTGGACAGGGGGCGCGAGCAGTACTTC
j_gene: TRBJ2-3; abundance: NA; v_gene: TRBV5-1; d_gene: TRBD2; CDR3aa: CASSFGQAGDADTQYF; CDR3nt: TGCGCCAGCAGCTTTGGTCAAGCGGGAGACGCAGATACGCAGTATTTT
j_gene: TRBJ2-2; abundance: NA; v_gene: TRBV7-3; d_gene: TRBD2; CDR3aa: CASTRGGNTGELFF; CDR3nt: TGTGCCAGCACACGGGGGGGTAACACCGGGGAGCTGTTTTTT
j_gene: TRBJ2-5; abundance: NA; v_gene: TRBV7-9; d_gene: TRBD1; CDR3aa: CASSPGQGAWRGETQYF; CDR3nt: TGTGCCAGCAGCCCGGGACAGGGGGCATGGAGAGGGGAGACCCAGTACTTC
j_gene: TRBJ2-3; abundance: NA; v_gene: TRBV3-1/TRBV3-2; d_gene: TRBD2; CDR3aa: CASSPFSGTRTDTQYF; CDR3nt: TGTGCCAGCAGTCCCTTTAGCGGGACCCGCACAGATACGCAGTATTTT
j_gene: TRBJ1-6; abundance: once; v_gene: TRBV4-1; d_gene: NA; CDR3aa: CASSQEAARDSPLHF; CDR3nt: TGCGCCAGCAGCCAAGAGGCTGCCAGGGATTCACCCCTCCACTTT
j_gene: TRBJ2-1; abundance: NA; v_gene: TRBV19; d_gene: TRBD2; CDR3aa: CASRTLEREGLQNEQFF; CDR3nt: TGTGCCAGTAGGACCCTAGAGCGGGAGGGCTTGCAGAATGAGCAGTTCTTC